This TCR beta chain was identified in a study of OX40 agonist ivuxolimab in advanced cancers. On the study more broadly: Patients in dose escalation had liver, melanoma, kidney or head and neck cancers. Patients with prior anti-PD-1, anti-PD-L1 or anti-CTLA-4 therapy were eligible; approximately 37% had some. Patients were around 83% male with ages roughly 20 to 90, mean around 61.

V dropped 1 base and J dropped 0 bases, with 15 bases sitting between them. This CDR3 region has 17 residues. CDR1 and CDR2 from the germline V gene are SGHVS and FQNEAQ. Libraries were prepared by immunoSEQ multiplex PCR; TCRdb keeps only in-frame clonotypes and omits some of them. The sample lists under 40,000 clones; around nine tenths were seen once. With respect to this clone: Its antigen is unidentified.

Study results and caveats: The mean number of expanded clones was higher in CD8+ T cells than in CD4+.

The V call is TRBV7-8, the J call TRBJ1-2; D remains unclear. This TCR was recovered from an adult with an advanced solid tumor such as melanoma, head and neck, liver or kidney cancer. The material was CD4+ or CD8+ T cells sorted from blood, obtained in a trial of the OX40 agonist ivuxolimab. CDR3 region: CASSLERTPLANYGYTF. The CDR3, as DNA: TGTGCCAGCAGCTTAGAACGGACGCCTTTGGCTAACTATGGCTACACCTTC.